This T cell receptor beta chain was recorded in a study of PD-1 blockade in classical Hodgkin lymphoma. Points from the study as a whole: Causes of the repertoire differences remain undefined, possibly disease activity or prior therapy. Newly diagnosed patients were reported to exhibit reduced baseline TCR diversity relative to healthy donors. Patients newly diagnosed and complete responders had comparable baseline diversity.

On this clone itself: As yet, its antigen is unknown.

The CDR3 extends over 18 amino acids. The J segment lost 5 bases and the V segment lost 6 bases, leaving 16 bases of the junction unmatched. CDR1 and CDR2 (germline): KGHSH, LQKENI. Every single patient, without exception, relapsed after autologous stem cell transplantation, and brentuximab vedotin exposure varied. Best outcomes ranged across complete response, partial response and progressive disease. The method was immunoSEQ multiplex PCR; TCRdb's version includes in-frame clones alone and lacks a portion of them. The sample lists roughly 32,000 clones; roughly four fifths were seen once. The chain couples TRBV18 to TRBJ2-1, with 10 bases fitting TRBD1. Sequenced here: peripheral blood mononuclear cells (PBMCs), sampled at baseline. This receptor was obtained from a human donor with classical Hodgkin lymphoma. The CDR3 DNA sequence: TGTGCCAGCTCTCTCTCTCAAAGACAGGGGGCCGGGGACAATGAGCAGTTCTTC. This encodes CASSLSQRQGAGDNEQFF.